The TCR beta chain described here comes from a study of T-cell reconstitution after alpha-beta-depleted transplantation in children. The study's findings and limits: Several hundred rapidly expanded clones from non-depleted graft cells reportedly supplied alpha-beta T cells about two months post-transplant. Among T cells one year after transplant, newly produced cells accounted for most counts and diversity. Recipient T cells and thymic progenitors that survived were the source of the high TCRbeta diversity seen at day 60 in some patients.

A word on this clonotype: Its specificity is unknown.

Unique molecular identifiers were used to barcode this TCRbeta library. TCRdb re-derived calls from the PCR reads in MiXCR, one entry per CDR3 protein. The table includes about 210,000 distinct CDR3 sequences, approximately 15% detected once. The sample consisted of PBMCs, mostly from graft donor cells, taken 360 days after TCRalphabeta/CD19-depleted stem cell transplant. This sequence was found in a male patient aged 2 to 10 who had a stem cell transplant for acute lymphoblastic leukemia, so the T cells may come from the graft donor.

The DNA of the CDR3 is TGTGCCAGCAGCCCAAGCTGGGACGGAGCCCGCCCGTACTTC. Protein: CASSPSWDGARPYF. The rearrangement links TRBV27 to TRBJ2-7; either TRBD1 or TRBD2 may supply D (5 bases each). V was clipped by 6 bases and J by 12 bases, with 24 bases between them. The CDR3 totals 14 residues. From germline, CDR1 is MNHEY and CDR2 SMNVEV (reference sequence).